This T cell receptor beta chain was identified during a study of OX40 agonist ivuxolimab in advanced cancers. Study as a whole: Clinicians treated patients with ivuxolimab, an agonistic anti-OX40 (CD134) antibody. Mean age approximately 61 years, range about 23 to 85; 82.7% male. Allowance was made for prior anti-PD-1, anti-PD-L1 or anti-CTLA-4 therapy, and 40% to 45% had some.

This CDR3 comprises 15 residues. Losses at the gene ends were 3 bases for V and 6 bases for J; bases not matched to a gene: 6. The germline CDR1 and CDR2 sequences are MGHDK and SYGVNS. Measured with immunoSEQ multiplex PCR; TCRdb has only the in-frame clones, and not every one. The sample includes around 70,000 clones, under 95% of them seen just once. This chain joins TRBV25-1 and TRBJ1-4; TRBD1 aligns across 8 bases. The specimen comprised CD4+ or CD8+ T cells sorted from blood, sampled in a trial of the OX40 agonist ivuxolimab. This TCR was sampled from an adult with an advanced solid tumor such as melanoma, head and neck, liver or kidney cancer. The CDR3, as DNA: TGTGCCAGCAGTGACTGGGACAGGTCTGATGAAAAACTGTTTTTT. Translation gives CASSDWDRSDEKLFF.